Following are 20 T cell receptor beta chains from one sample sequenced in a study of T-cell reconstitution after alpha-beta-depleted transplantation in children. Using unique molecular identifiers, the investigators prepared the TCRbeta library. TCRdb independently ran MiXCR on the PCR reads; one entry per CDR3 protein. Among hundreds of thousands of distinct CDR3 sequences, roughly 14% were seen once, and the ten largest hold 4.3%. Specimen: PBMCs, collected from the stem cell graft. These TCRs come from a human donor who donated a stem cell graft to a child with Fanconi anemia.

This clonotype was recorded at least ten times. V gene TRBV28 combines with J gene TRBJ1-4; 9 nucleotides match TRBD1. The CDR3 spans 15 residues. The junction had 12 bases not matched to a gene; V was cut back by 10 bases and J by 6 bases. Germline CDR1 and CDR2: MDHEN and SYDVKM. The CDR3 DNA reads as TGTGCCACCACCTCTTCCGGGACAGGGTATGAAAAACTGTTTTTT. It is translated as CATTSSGTGYEKLFF.

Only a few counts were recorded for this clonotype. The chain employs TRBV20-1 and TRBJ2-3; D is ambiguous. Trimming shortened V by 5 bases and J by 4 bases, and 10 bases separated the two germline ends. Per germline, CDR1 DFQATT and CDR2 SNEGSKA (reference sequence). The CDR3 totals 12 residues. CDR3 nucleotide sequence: TGCAGTGCTGGTAGTGTAGCAGATACGCAGTATTTT. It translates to CSAGSVADTQYF.

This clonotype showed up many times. The CDR3 DNA reads TGCAGTGCTAAGAAAGCGGGGACCGACACCGGGGAGCTGTTTTTT. Translation: CSAKKAGTDTGELFF. The chain combines TRBV20-1 with TRBJ2-2; 7 bases align to TRBD2. The V segment lost 4 bases and the J segment 3 bases; nucleotides outside the gene matches: 8. CDR1 DFQATT and CDR2 SNEGSKA come from the germline V gene (reference sequence). The CDR3 has 15 residues.

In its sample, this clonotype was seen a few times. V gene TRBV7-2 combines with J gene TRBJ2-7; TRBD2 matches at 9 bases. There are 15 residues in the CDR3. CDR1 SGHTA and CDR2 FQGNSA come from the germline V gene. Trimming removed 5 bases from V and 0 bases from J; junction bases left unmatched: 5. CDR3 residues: CASSISGGTSYEQYF. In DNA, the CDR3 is TGTGCCAGCAGCATTAGCGGGGGCACCTCCTACGAGCAGTACTTC.

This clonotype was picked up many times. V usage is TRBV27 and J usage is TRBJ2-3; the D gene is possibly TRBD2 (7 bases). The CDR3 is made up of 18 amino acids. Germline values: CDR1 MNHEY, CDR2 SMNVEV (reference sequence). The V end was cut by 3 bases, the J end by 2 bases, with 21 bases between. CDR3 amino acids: CASSFLRRTGGYTDTQYF. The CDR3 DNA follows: TGTGCCAGCAGTTTCCTAAGGCGTACGGGGGGCTACACAGATACGCAGTATTTT.

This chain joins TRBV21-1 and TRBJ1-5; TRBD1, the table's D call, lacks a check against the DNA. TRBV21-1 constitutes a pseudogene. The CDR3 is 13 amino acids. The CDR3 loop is CASKWGGNQPQHF. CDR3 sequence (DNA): TGTGCCAGCAAGTGGGGGGGCAATCAGCCCCAGCATTTT.

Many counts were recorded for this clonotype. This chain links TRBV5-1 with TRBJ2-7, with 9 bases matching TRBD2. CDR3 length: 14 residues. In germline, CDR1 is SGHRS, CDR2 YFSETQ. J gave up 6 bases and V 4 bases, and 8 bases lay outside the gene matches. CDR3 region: CASSHDGTSFEQYF. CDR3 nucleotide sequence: TGCGCCAGCAGCCATGACGGGACTAGCTTCGAGCAGTACTTC.

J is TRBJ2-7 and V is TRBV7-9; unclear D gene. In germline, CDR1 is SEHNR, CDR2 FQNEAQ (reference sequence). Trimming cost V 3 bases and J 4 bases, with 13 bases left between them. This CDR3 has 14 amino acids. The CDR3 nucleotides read TGTGCCAGCAGCTTCTCGTGGGCAGCTTACGAGCAGTACGTC. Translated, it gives CASSFSWAAYEQYV.

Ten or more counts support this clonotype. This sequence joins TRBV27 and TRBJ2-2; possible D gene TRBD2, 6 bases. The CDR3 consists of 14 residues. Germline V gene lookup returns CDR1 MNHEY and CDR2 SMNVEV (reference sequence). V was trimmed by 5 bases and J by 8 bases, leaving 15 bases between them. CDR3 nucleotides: TGTGCCAGCAGTCAGGGACTTTTCGGAGGGGAGCTGTTTTTT. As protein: CASSQGLFGGELFF.

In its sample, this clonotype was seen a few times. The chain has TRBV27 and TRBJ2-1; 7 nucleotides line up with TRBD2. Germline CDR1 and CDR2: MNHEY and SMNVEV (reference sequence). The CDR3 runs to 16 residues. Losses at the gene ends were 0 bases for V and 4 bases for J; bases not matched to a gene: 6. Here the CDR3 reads CASSLSSSGFYNEQFF. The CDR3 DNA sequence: TGTGCCAGCAGTTTATCTTCTAGCGGATTTTACAATGAGCAGTTCTTC.

Here the CDR3 reads CASTSGGLGQPQHF. The CDR3 nucleotides are TGTGCCAGCACCTCCGGGGGGTTGGGTCAGCCCCAGCATTTT. This chain links TRBV12-3 or TRBV12-4 with TRBJ1-5; a possible D gene is TRBD1 (5 bases). V gave up 7 bases and J gave up 6 bases, with 16 bases separating them. The length of the CDR3 is 14 residues.

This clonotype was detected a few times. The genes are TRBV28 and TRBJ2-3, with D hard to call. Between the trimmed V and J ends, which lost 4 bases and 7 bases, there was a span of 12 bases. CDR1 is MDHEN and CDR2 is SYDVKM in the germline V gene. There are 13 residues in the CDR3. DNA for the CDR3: TGTGCCAGCAGTTCCCCGGGTCGGAATACGCAGTATTTT. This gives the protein CASSSPGRNTQYF. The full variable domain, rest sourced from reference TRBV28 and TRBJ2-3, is DVKVTQSSRYLVKRTGEKVFLECVQDMDHENMFWYRQDPGLGLRLIYFSYDVKMKEKGDIPEGYSVSREKKERFSLILESASTNQTSMYLCASSSPGRNTQYFGPGTRLTVL.

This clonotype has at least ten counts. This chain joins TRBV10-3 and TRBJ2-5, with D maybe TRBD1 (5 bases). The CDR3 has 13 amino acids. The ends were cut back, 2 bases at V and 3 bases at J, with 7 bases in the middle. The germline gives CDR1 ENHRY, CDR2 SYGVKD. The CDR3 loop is CAISEGREETQYF. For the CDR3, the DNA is TGTGCCATCAGTGAGGGCAGGGAAGAGACCCAGTACTTC.

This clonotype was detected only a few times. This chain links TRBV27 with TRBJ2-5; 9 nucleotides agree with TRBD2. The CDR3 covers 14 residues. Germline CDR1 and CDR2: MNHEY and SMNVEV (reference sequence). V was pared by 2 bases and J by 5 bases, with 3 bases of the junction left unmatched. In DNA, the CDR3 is TGTGCCAGCAGTTTAGCGGGGGGGTGGGAGACCCAGTACTTC. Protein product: CASSLAGGWETQYF.

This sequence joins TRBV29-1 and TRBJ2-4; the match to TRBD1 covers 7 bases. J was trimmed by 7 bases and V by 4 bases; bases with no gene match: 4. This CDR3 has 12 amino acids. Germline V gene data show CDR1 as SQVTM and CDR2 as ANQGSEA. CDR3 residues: CSVVGQPNIQYF. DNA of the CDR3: TGCAGCGTTGTGGGACAGCCGAACATTCAGTACTTC.

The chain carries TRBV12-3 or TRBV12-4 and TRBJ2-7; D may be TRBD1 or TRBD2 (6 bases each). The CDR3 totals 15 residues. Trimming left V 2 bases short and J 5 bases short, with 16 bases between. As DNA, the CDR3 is TGTGCCAGCAGTTTAAATGCTGGGGGGCGGAACGAGCAGTACTTC. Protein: CASSLNAGGRNEQYF.

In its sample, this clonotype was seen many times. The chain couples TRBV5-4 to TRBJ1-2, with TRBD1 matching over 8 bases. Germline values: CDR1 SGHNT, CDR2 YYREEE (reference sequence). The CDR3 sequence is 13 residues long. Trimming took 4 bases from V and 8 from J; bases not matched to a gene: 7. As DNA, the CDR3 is TGTGCCAGCAGCCAGGGGGCACAATACGGCTACACCTTC. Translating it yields CASSQGAQYGYTF. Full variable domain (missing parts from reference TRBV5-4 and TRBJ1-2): ETGVTQSPTHLIKTRGQQVTLRCSSQSGHNTVSWYQQALGQGPQFIFQYYREEENGRGNFPPRFSGLQFPNYSSELNVNALELDDSALYLCASSQGAQYGYTFGSGTRLTVV.

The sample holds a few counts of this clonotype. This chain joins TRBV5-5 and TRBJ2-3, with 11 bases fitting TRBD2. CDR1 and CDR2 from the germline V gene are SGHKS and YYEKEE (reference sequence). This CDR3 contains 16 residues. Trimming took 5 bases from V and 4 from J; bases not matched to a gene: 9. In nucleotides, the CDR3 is TGTGCCAGCAGGCGCGGTAGCGGGGGGGACCCAGATACGCAGTATTTT. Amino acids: CASRRGSGGDPDTQYF.

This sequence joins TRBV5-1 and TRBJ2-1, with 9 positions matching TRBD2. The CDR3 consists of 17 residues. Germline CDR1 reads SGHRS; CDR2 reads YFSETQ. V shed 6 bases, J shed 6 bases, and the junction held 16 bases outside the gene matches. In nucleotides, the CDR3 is TGCGCCAGCACCTCATCCGGTAGGGTAGCGGGGGCCAATGAGCAGTTCTTC. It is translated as CASTSSGRVAGANEQFF.

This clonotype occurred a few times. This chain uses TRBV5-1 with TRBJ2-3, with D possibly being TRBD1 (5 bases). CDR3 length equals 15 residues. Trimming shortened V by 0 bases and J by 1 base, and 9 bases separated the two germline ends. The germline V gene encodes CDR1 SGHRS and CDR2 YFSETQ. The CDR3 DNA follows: TGCGCCAGCAGCTTGGTTTCCAGGGGCACAGATACGCAGTATTTT. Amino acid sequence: CASSLVSRGTDTQYF.